These 9 T cell receptor beta chains were sequenced from one sample in a study of T cells in Graves' hyperthyroidism and ophthalmopathy. Template material for amplifying TCR beta CDR3 regions consisted of RNA transcripts. A set of HTBI primers served as the primers for a first-round RT-PCR of the TCR CDR3. TCRdb re-analysed the multiplex PCR reads in MiXCR, keeping a single row per CDR3 protein. The table has approximately 720,000 distinct CDR3 sequences, about 17% seen once. The sequenced sample consisted of blood. The source is a woman between 50 and 59 years old with Graves' hyperthyroidism that later progressed to Graves' ophthalmopathy.

In its sample, this clonotype was seen many times. The V call is TRBV5-1, the J call TRBJ1-2; tentative D call: TRBD1 (5 bases). Germline CDR1 reads SGHRS; CDR2 reads YFSETQ. V was pared by 3 bases and J by 9 bases, with 15 bases between. There are 13 residues in the CDR3. The DNA of the CDR3 is TGCGCCAGCAGCTCCGGGACCGTTCCCCGCTACACCTTC. This sequence encodes CASSSGTVPRYTF.

This clonotype was seen ten or more times. The chain links TRBV3-1 to TRBJ2-3; 8 nucleotides line up with TRBD2. CDR3 length equals 17 residues. In germline, CDR1 is LGHDT, CDR2 YNNKEL (reference sequence). Trimming at V came to 0 bases and at J to 2 bases, leaving 7 bases not matched to a gene. CDR3 sequence: CASSQDPPAGDTDTQYF. CDR3 sequence (DNA): TGTGCCAGCAGCCAAGATCCGCCAGCGGGGGACACAGATACGCAGTATTTT.

The chain is built from TRBV4-2 and TRBJ1-1; D might be TRBD1 (6 bases). Trimming removed 4 bases at V and 0 bases at J, with 15 bases between. In germline, CDR1 is LGHNA, CDR2 YNFKEQ. The CDR3 contains 16 residues. CDR3 sequence (DNA): TGTGCCAGCAGCCCAGGACAGCAGAGAATGAACACTGAAGCTTTCTTT. Translated: CASSPGQQRMNTEAFF.

This clonotype was seen more than once but under ten times. This sequence joins TRBV6-1 and TRBJ1-4, with D tentatively TRBD1 (5 bases). This CDR3 is built from 12 residues. Germline CDR1 is MNHNS and CDR2 is SASEGT. V lost 6 bases and J 6 bases, leaving 8 bases between the germline ends. The CDR3 loop is CASRGDYEKLFF. DNA of the CDR3: TGTGCCAGCAGGGGGGACTATGAAAAACTGTTTTTT.

This chain links TRBV5-1 with TRBJ2-7, with D uncertain. CDR3 length: 14 amino acids. The V and J ends lost 0 bases and 1 base respectively, with 8 bases between them. Germline V gives CDR1 SGHRS, CDR2 YFSETQ. The CDR3 DNA is TGCGCCAGCAGCTTGGAATCGGAATCCTACGAGCAGTACTTC. This gives the protein CASSLESESYEQYF.

There are a few counts of this clonotype. The rearrangement uses TRBV12-3 or TRBV12-4 and TRBJ1-5, with unresolved D. Trimming stripped 4 bases from V and 7 bases from J, with 11 bases between. The CDR3 extends over 13 amino acids. The CDR3 bases are TGTGCCAGCAGTTGGGGATCTGGGCAGCCCCAGCATTTT. Translating gives CASSWGSGQPQHF.

This clonotype was found many times. The V gene is TRBV6-2 or TRBV6-3, the J gene TRBJ2-7; D not resolved. Germline lookup yields CDR1 MNHEY and CDR2 SVGEGT. This CDR3 is built from 11 residues. Trimming cost V 6 bases and J 8 bases, with 11 bases left between them. The CDR3 region has the DNA TGTGCCAGCAGCGCGGTCTATCAGCAGTACTTC. Protein sequence: CASSAVYQQYF.

This clonotype was recorded at least ten times. The gene calls are TRBV5-6 and TRBJ1-5; D not resolved. Trimming cost V 2 bases and J 3 bases, with 12 bases left between them. The CDR3 runs to 15 residues. CDR1 is SGHDT and CDR2 is YYEEEE in the germline V gene. CDR3 loop: CASSLGGGTNQPQHF. CDR3 DNA: TGTGCCAGCAGCTTAGGAGGAGGTACCAATCAGCCCCAGCATTTT. The complete variable domain, with remaining parts taken from reference TRBV5-6 and TRBJ1-5, reads DAGVTQSPTHLIKTRGQQVTLRCSPKSGHDTVSWYQQALGQGPQFIFQYYEEEERQRGNFPDRFSGHQFPNYSSELNVNALLLGDSALYLCASSLGGGTNQPQHFGDGTRLSIL.

In this sample, this clonotype turned up many times. The V call is TRBV20-1, the J call TRBJ1-1; TRBD1 is a possible D gene (6 bases). This CDR3 comprises 12 residues. Per germline, CDR1 DFQATT and CDR2 SNEGSKA (reference sequence). Trimming removed 3 bases from V and 11 bases from J, with 16 bases in between. The CDR3 is CSASPGRGAAFF. Here the CDR3 DNA reads TGCAGTGCTAGCCCCGGGAGGGGGGCTGCTTTCTTT.